These 24 T cell receptor beta chains share one sample of origin, sequenced in a study of spatial heterogeneity in lung cancer. Study observations and caveats: Counts of expanded intratumoral alpha and beta TCRs tracked tumor mutation counts.

Their recognized antigens are unknown. Documented time point: sample taken at primary tumor resection. TCRdb redid the calling of the 5' RACE reads with MiXCR, one entry per CDR3 protein. The repertoire has about 15,000 distinct CDR3 sequences, approximately 7% of them found once; the top ten carry 7.5% to 9.5%. This material consisted of lung tumor tissue, taken at surgery. These receptors were taken from a male donor with early-stage non-small cell lung cancer.

This clonotype occurred many times. The rearrangement links TRBV7-2 to TRBJ1-5; 7 nucleotides line up with TRBD1. From germline, CDR1 is SGHTA and CDR2 FQGNSA. The V gene end was trimmed by 1 base and the J gene end by 7 bases; junction bases not matched to a gene: 4. CDR3 size: 14 residues. The CDR3 reads CASSLEGARQPQHF. As DNA, the CDR3 is TGTGCCAGCAGCTTAGAGGGGGCGAGGCAGCCCCAGCATTTT.

Ten or more counts support this clonotype. This chain uses TRBV18 with TRBJ1-3, with a tentative D call TRBD1 (6 bases). CDR1 is KGHSH, CDR2 LQKENI, per germline. The CDR3 length is 15 residues. With 3 bases removed from V and 0 bases from J, the gap between germline ends came to 9 bases. Here the CDR3 DNA reads TGTGCCAGCTCACCTTCGGACAGCTCTGGAAACACCATATATTTT. Translation gives CASSPSDSSGNTIYF. Full variable domain (outside the CDR3, taken from reference TRBV18 and TRBJ1-3): NAGVMQNPRHLVRRRGQEARLRCSPMKGHSHVYWYRQLPEEGLKFMVYLQKENIIDESGMPKERFSAEFPKEGPSILRIQQVVRGDSAAYFCASSPSDSSGNTIYFGEGSWLTVV.

Note on this clonotype: A much larger clone differs by one base, so this may be a read error. This chain links TRBV6-6 with TRBJ2-2; D not resolved. Germline V gives CDR1 MNHNY, CDR2 SVGAGI (reference sequence). The CDR3 is 14 residues long. The CDR3 spells CARSYSQWGGELFF. CDR3 coding DNA: TGTGCCCGCAGTTACTCCCAGTGGGGCGGGGAGCTGTTTTTT.

In its sample, this clonotype ranks as medium-sized (0.01 to 0.1%). The chain is built from TRBV5-5 and TRBJ1-2, with 8 bases identical to TRBD1. Germline-derived CDR1 and CDR2 are SGHKS and YYEKEE (reference sequence). CDR3 length: 14 residues. Losses at the gene ends were 5 bases for V and 4 bases for J; bases not matched to a gene: 7. The DNA for the CDR3 is TGTGCCAGCAGGCCGGGACAGGCAGTCTATGGCTACACCTTC. Translation gives CASRPGQAVYGYTF.

The chain employs TRBV20-1 and TRBJ2-5; D is possibly TRBD1 (6 bases). The germline V gene has CDR1 DFQATT and CDR2 SNEGSKA (reference sequence). This CDR3 comprises 15 residues. The ends were cut back, 4 bases at V and 2 bases at J, with 17 bases in the middle. CDR3 residues: CSAKSWGPGQETQYF. Here the CDR3 DNA reads TGCAGTGCTAAAAGTTGGGGGCCGGGGCAAGAGACCCAGTACTTC.

This clonotype was observed a few times. The gene calls are TRBV7-9 and TRBJ2-2; D ambiguous. Per germline, CDR1 SEHNR and CDR2 FQNEAQ (reference sequence). This CDR3 spans 15 amino acids. The V gene lost 1 base and the J gene lost 1 base, with 7 bases spanning the gap. CDR3 in DNA: TGTGCCAGCAGCTTAGATCTGGGGAACACCGGGGAGCTGTTTTTT. This gives the protein CASSLDLGNTGELFF.

The V gene is TRBV13, the J gene TRBJ2-2, with 8 nucleotides matching TRBD2. J gave up 1 base and V 4 bases, and 5 bases lay outside the gene matches. The CDR3 totals 16 residues. The germline gives CDR1 PRHDT, CDR2 FYEKMQ (reference sequence). The CDR3 sequence: CASSSPGLGNTGELFF. The CDR3 coding sequence is TGTGCCAGCAGCTCACCGGGACTAGGGAACACCGGGGAGCTGTTTTTT.

This clonotype is labeled as medium-sized. V gene TRBV11-3 combines with J gene TRBJ2-3; 11 bases are a match to TRBD1. This CDR3 comprises 16 residues. Unmatched junction bases numbered 6, after V lost 4 bases and J lost 3 bases. Germline V CDR1 and CDR2: SGHNT, YENEEA. As DNA, the CDR3 is TGTGCCAGCAGCTCCACCGGGACAGGGGGGACAGATACGCAGTATTTT. This translates into CASSSTGTGGTDTQYF.

The chain combines TRBV19 with TRBJ2-3; 14 bases are a match to TRBD2. The germline gives CDR1 LNHDA, CDR2 SQIVND (reference sequence). The CDR3 totals 16 residues. Trimming removed 7 bases from V and 0 bases from J; junction bases left unmatched: 3. The CDR3 DNA is TGTGCCAGTATGGGACTAGCGGGGGCTAGCACAGATACGCAGTATTTT. As protein: CASMGLAGASTDTQYF.

The chain couples TRBV5-6 to TRBJ1-1; no firm D call. The germline CDR1 and CDR2 sequences are SGHDT and YYEEEE. This CDR3 spans 15 amino acids. Trimming shortened V by 4 bases and J by 0 bases, and 13 bases separated the two germline ends. As DNA, the CDR3 is TGTGCCAGCAGCCTCCCGGGGTCCGTGAACACTGAAGCTTTCTTT. This sequence encodes CASSLPGSVNTEAFF.

This clonotype has at least ten counts. This chain joins TRBV7-2 and TRBJ2-3; weak D call: TRBD1 (5 bases). The CDR3 has 15 residues. Germline V gives CDR1 SGHTA, CDR2 FQGNSA. Between the trimmed V and J ends, which lost 3 bases and 0 bases, there was a span of 10 bases. The CDR3 DNA follows: TGTGCCAGCAGCTTCCGGCAGGGTAGCACAGATACGCAGTATTTT. It yields the protein CASSFRQGSTDTQYF.

This clonotype was counted many times. This chain uses TRBV6-1 with TRBJ2-2; D might be TRBD1 (6 bases). Germline-derived CDR1 and CDR2 are MNHNS and SASEGT. The CDR3 covers 16 residues. V was shortened by 7 bases and J by 3 bases, with 18 bases between the two germline ends. CDR3 sequence (DNA): TGTGCCAGCACGAAATACAGGGCGAGTGACACCGGGGAGCTGTTTTTT. Protein: CASTKYRASDTGELFF.

Only a few counts were recorded for this clonotype. Here the CDR3 DNA reads TGTGCCAGCAGCTTGTGGGGCATGGGTGAAAAACTGTTTTTT. Translated: CASSLWGMGEKLFF. V usage is TRBV7-8 and J usage is TRBJ1-4; D is possibly TRBD1 (5 bases). V was pared by 3 bases and J by 7 bases, with 12 bases between. The CDR3 is made up of 14 amino acids. Germline lookup yields CDR1 SGHVS and CDR2 FQNEAQ.

This clonotype was seen at least ten times. The chain employs TRBV30 and TRBJ1-2, with a tentative D call TRBD1 (5 bases). V lost 0 bases to trimming and J lost 4 bases, with 6 bases between them. Germline V gene sequence: CDR1 GTSNPN, CDR2 SVGIG (reference sequence). CDR3 length equals 12 residues. The CDR3, as DNA: TGTGCCTGGAGTGTACAGGCCTATGGCTACACCTTC. Protein: CAWSVQAYGYTF.

This clonotype has at least ten counts. The rearrangement joins TRBV12-3 or TRBV12-4 to TRBJ2-5; TRBD2 might be the D (6 bases). V shed 3 bases and J shed 5 bases, with 16 bases lying between them. The CDR3 sequence is 15 residues long. The CDR3: CASSFFQGRGETQYF. The CDR3 region has the DNA TGTGCCAGCAGTTTTTTCCAGGGTCGGGGGGAGACCCAGTACTTC.

Ten or more counts support this clonotype. V and J are TRBV2 and TRBJ1-4; tentative D call: TRBD1 (5 bases). This CDR3 spans 15 amino acids. V gave up 7 bases and J gave up 0 bases, with 12 bases separating them. CDR1 and CDR2 from the germline V gene are SNHLY and FYNNEI. The CDR3 nucleotides read TGTGCCAGCACTCGGGACTCCTCAACTAATGAAAAACTGTTTTTT. Its protein product is CASTRDSSTNEKLFF.

This clonotype was observed a few times. This sequence joins TRBV24-1 and TRBJ1-5, with TRBD1 matching over 7 bases. CDR1 and CDR2 (germline): KGHDR, SFDVKD. Trimming removed 5 bases from V and 3 bases from J; junction bases left unmatched: 6. The length of the CDR3 is 15 residues. The CDR3 loop reads CATSGTGANNQPQHF. CDR3 DNA: TGTGCCACCAGTGGTACAGGGGCAAACAATCAGCCCCAGCATTTT.

The chain uses TRBV7-2 and TRBJ1-1, with TRBD1 matching 7 bases. Trimming removed 5 bases from V and 4 bases from J; junction bases left unmatched: 4. Germline values: CDR1 SGHTA, CDR2 FQGNSA. The CDR3 is made up of 13 amino acids. The DNA for the CDR3 is TGTGCCAGCAGCCTGGGGACAGTCACTGAAGCTTTCTTT. This codes for CASSLGTVTEAFF.

For this clonotype: It may be a read error: a sequence one base away is much more abundant. This chain connects TRBV6-5 to TRBJ2-1; 8 bases match TRBD2. There are 16 residues in the CDR3. CDR1 is MNHEY, CDR2 SVGAGI, per germline. Trimming removed 2 bases from V and 3 bases from J; junction bases left unmatched: 6. CDR3 amino acids: CASSYAGLDCYNEQFF. CDR3 sequence (DNA): TGTGCCAGCAGTTACGCGGGACTAGATTGCTACAATGAGCAGTTCTTC.

In this sample, this clonotype turned up many times. This rearrangement joins TRBV11-1 to TRBJ2-1; no clear D gene. Germline V gives CDR1 SGHAT, CDR2 FQDESV (reference sequence). Trimming cost V 5 bases and J 4 bases, with 18 bases left between them. The CDR3 runs 16 residues. CDR3 sequence (DNA): TGTGCCAGCAGCCGAAGCGACATAGGAGCTTACAATGAGCAGTTCTTC. Encoded protein: CASSRSDIGAYNEQFF.

This clonotype was found many times. The chain recombines TRBV7-2 with TRBJ2-3; unclear D gene. Germline-derived CDR1 and CDR2 are SGHTA and FQGNSA. Trimming removed 4 bases at V and 5 bases at J, with 10 bases between. This CDR3 region has 13 residues. CDR3 coding DNA: TGTGCCAGCAGCTCGAATTATGGAGATACGCAGTATTTT. Translated: CASSSNYGDTQYF.

This clonotype was detected ten times or more. The gene calls are TRBV7-2 and TRBJ1-2, with no clear D. Per the germline V gene, CDR1 is SGHTA and CDR2 is FQGNSA. The CDR3 is made up of 14 amino acids. V was pared by 1 base and J by 0 bases, with 6 bases between. The CDR3 DNA is TGTGCCAGCAGCTTAGAGACGTCTAACTATGGCTACACCTTC. This translates into CASSLETSNYGYTF.

The rearrangement joins TRBV5-1 to TRBJ2-5; TRBD2 matches 9 bases. The V segment lost 4 bases and the J segment 2 bases; nucleotides outside the gene matches: 6. CDR1 and CDR2 (germline): SGHRS, YFSETQ. This CDR3 comprises 15 residues. CDR3 amino acids: CASSISGGTQETQYF. CDR3 nucleotides: TGCGCCAGCAGCATTAGCGGGGGAACTCAAGAGACCCAGTACTTC. The whole variable domain, filled in from reference TRBV5-1 and TRBJ2-5, reads KAGVTQTPRYLIKTRGQQVTLSCSPISGHRSVSWYQQTPGQGLQFLFEYFSETQRNKGNFPGRFSGRQFSNSRSEMNVSTLELGDSALYLCASSISGGTQETQYFGPGTRLLVL.

The chain carries TRBV5-4 and TRBJ2-5, with a tentative D call TRBD2 (7 bases). V lost 4 bases and J lost 7, with 20 bases in between. This CDR3 comprises 15 residues. Per germline, CDR1 SGHNT and CDR2 YYREEE (reference sequence). This CDR3 is CASSAGMGGQGTQYF. DNA for the CDR3: TGTGCCAGCAGCGCTGGGATGGGGGGGCAGGGGACCCAGTACTTC.